This T cell receptor beta chain was observed in a study of T cell responses to AZD1222 COVID-19 vaccine. The wider study: Analyses pooled second doses at about 4 or about 12 weeks. General observations from the study: The CD4 TCRs associated with vaccination extended across spike and predominated at 160-218 and 743-854. Recipients of two AZD1222 doses showed rising Spike-specific TCR breadth and depth.

Regarding this clone: No antigen is known for it.

The CDR3 is 14 amino acids. V lost 6 bases and J 2 bases, leaving 12 bases between the germline ends. The V gene's germline CDR1 is LNHDA and CDR2 SQIVND (reference sequence). Profiled with immunoSEQ multiplex PCR; TCRdb holds only in-frame clones, not every one. The sample holds over 100,000 clones; approximately 84% are singletons and the top ten take about 9.7%. The chain combines TRBV19 with TRBJ2-3, with a tentative D call TRBD1 (7 bases). The starting material was peripheral blood, obtained on day 0 of AZD1222 vaccination. The source is an adult in good health. CDR3 region: CASRRGQPTDTQYF. The CDR3 coding sequence is TGTGCCAGTAGGCGGGGACAGCCCACAGATACGCAGTATTTT.